Sequencing of this TCR beta chain was carried out in a study of regulatory T cells in long-lasting Graves disease. Study-level background: Freshly diagnosed Graves' patients had used antithyroid drugs for under 3 months. Study-wide findings and caveats: Authors noted too few samples as a limitation. Between persistent patients, a few thousand public clonotypes were shared, exceeding the roughly 1,000 shared between new patients.

CDR3-region Arm-PCR and iRepertoire HTBI primers produced the TCR beta libraries. In TCRdb, the multiplex PCR reads were re-called with MiXCR into one record per CDR3 protein. The repertoire holds 200,000 to 250,000 distinct CDR3 sequences, with around 19% as singletons. Trimming left V 4 bases short and J 3 bases short, with 16 bases between. Germline V gene sequence: CDR1 LGHDT, CDR2 YNNKEL (reference sequence). The length of the CDR3 is 16 residues. As to time point: newly diagnosed GD, antithyroid drugs for less than 3 months. After RNA was extracted from PBMCs, the TCR library was made from it. American Thyroid Association guidelines defined Graves' disease diagnosis. This clonotype showed up many times. Its target is unknown.

The V call is TRBV3-1, the J call TRBJ1-3; D not certain. The sequence came from a female donor with Graves disease. The sequencing here drew on peripheral blood mononuclear cells (PBMCs), taken at new diagnosis, from a patient treated with antithyroid drugs. CDR3 DNA sequence: TGTGCCAGCAGCCCAAGCCTTAAGGCACTTGGAAACACCATATATTTT. Its translation: CASSPSLKALGNTIYF. Full variable domain (rest looked up from reference TRBV3-1 and TRBJ1-3): DTAVSQTPKYLVTQMGNDKSIKCEQNLGHDTMYWYKQDSKKFLKIMFSYNNKELIINETVPNRFSPKSPDKAHLNLHINSLELGDSAVYFCASSPSLKALGNTIYFGEGSWLTVV.